The source of this TCR beta chain is a study of graft-versus-host responses after intestinal transplantation (dated by TCRdb to the early 2020s). Broadly, across the study: Recipients received multivisceral, liver-intestinal, or isolated intestinal transplants. Donor T cell macrochimerism was defined as a peak of at least 4% donor T cells among recipient peripheral blood mononuclear cells. Graft-versus-host and host-versus-graft alloreactive T cell clones were tracked in the graft, circulation and bone marrow after intestinal transplantation using bulk TCR-beta CDR3 sequencing. Alloreactive clones were identified by sequencing pre-transplant mixed lymphocyte reaction products and comparing these products with unstimulated pre-transplant donor and recipient T cells. All recipients received anti-thymocyte globulin induction followed by maintenance tacrolimus and steroids for around 3 years. Of the approximately 24 intestinal transplant recipients enrolled in the cohort, one of whom was a retransplant, a few patients without pretransplant specimens were excluded. Rather than being sequenced by the commercial service, samples from a few later patients were sequenced in-house on an Illumina MiSeq and processed with MiXCR.

The library was made by the immunoSEQ multiplex PCR assay. For most patients, genomic DNA was isolated with the Qiagen DNeasy Blood and Tissue Kit and shipped frozen to Adaptive Biotechnologies for TCR sequencing. For most patients, high-throughput TCR-beta CDR3 sequencing of genomic DNA was performed by Adaptive Biotechnologies. In the authors' own workflow: Adaptive's ImmunoSEQ software was the source of the TCR sequencing data for fewer than 20 patients, while three other patients were processed with MiXCR and VDJtools. To correct CD4 versus CD8 sorting errors, any sequence found in both subsets at a frequency ratio below 5:1 was removed. CDR3 nucleotide sequences shared between donor and recipient were removed because the origin of such sequences could not be assigned. To be classed as alloreactive, a clone needed at least 2-fold expansion over unstimulated cells and a minimum CFSE-low frequency of 0.002% (template counts) or 0.001% (read counts). Clones detected in sequenced pre-transplant spleen, lymph node, or MLR CFSE-low populations of the donor or recipient were defined as mappable. The cumulative frequency of alloreactive clones was calculated as a percentage of all sequences, weighted by copy number. TCRdb provides this immuneACCESS table in a form limited to in-frame rearrangements. Some clones are lacking; in checked studies, under half of them reflect an unresolved V gene, and why the rest are absent is not known. D and trimming were read from the DNA, whereas the V and J calls and clone size are those reported in that table. The sample table records about 90,000 clones; roughly nine tenths of these occur just once. The biggest ten clones account for approximately 0.54% of the sample.

Reading the label with the study, this specimen's time point is: cells obtained before transplantation from donor or recipient. CD3+CD4+ and CD3+CD8+ populations were FACS-sorted from unstimulated pre-transplant donor and recipient cells taken from spleen or lymph nodes. Reading from cysteine to phenylalanine, the CDR3 counts 16 amino acids. Of the read, only the CDR3 DNA is kept; its 48 bases are in frame from base 1. V lost 0 bases and J lost 3 bases; the stretch between them is 12 bases long. The CDR1 and CDR2 encoded by the germline V gene are MGHRA and YSYEKL. Points the paper makes about the study in general: Early after transplant, peak levels of circulating GvH clones were associated with declines in HvG clones. The relatively low number and heterogeneity of intestinal transplant patients limited the conclusions. In the allografts of patients with donor T cell macrochimerism, GvH to HvG T cell clonal ratios were high. GvH clones were detected in recipient bone marrow, and some of these GvH clones were observed earlier in ileal mucosa or blood, consistent with an intestinal mucosal origin.

To note about this clone: This clone's antigen is unknown. Per-base quality was not reported, and no clone a single base away is much larger than it.

This TCR derives from a human donor who received an intestinal transplant. The chain was built from TRBV4-1 and TRBJ1-5, with no D gene named confidently. The material sequenced was unstimulated CD8+ T cells sorted from spleen or lymph node cells, taken before intestinal transplant. The sequenced DNA: TGCGCCAGCAGCCAAGATGCGGCGGGTAACAATCAGCCCCAGCATTTT. Translated, this is CASSQDAAGNNQPQHF.